This T cell receptor beta chain emerged from a study of spatial heterogeneity in lung cancer. Overall study context: A unique TCR and UMI combination showed up more than ten times in raw reads, on average.

With V trimmed by 5 bases and J by 1 base, 1 base remained unmatched. The CDR3 length is 13 residues. The germline gives CDR1 MNHEY, CDR2 SVGEGT. Time point given: sample taken at primary tumor resection. Tumor, nontumor lung or frozen PBMC supplied whole RNA, sequenced without sorting. Donation came from 70 or so patients with untreated early-stage non-small cell lung cancer. In the library, each TCR cDNA molecule bore its own unique molecular identifier. MiXCR, applied by TCRdb to the 5' RACE reads, yields one record per CDR3 protein. The sample lists over 25,000 distinct CDR3 sequences; approximately 8.4% were seen once. This clonotype was detected ten times or more. What it binds is not known. Findings and caveats of the study: There were more appearances of ubiquitous expanded tumor TCRs in blood at resection than at follow-up.

The starting material was PBMCs, obtained at surgery. The V and J genes are TRBV6-2 or TRBV6-3 and TRBJ2-5; 7 bases agree with TRBD1. This TCR came from a female donor with early-stage non-small cell lung cancer. CDR3 sequence: CASSGTVQETQYF. For the CDR3, the DNA is TGTGCCAGCAGTGGGACAGTCCAAGAGACCCAGTACTTC.